Below are 32 T cell receptor beta chains sequenced from a single sample in a study of T cell clones after liver transplantation. The protocol was immunoSEQ multiplex PCR, while the TCRdb copy is restricted to in-frame clones and leaves out a portion. Counted here are over 55,000 clones, less than 85% occurring once; the ten biggest clones make up roughly 2.8%. The sequences come from CD4+ T cells from blood, collected at the roughly 16-month timepoint. These TCRs come from a human patient who received a liver transplant. T cells may partly derive from the graft donor.

The V gene is TRBV29-1, the J gene TRBJ1-1, with D maybe TRBD1 (6 bases). The length of the CDR3 is 13 residues. Germline CDR1 is SQVTM and CDR2 is ANQGSEA. V lost 3 bases and J 1 base, leaving 9 bases between the germline ends. The CDR3 DNA reads as TGCAGCGTTGAGGAGGGGGGGAACACTGAAGCTTTCTTT. It specifies CSVEEGGNTEAFF.

The rearrangement links TRBV6-6 to TRBJ2-1; tentatively, D is TRBD1 (6 bases). V was clipped by 5 bases and J by 5 bases, with 10 bases between them. The CDR3 runs 13 residues. CDR1 is MNHNY, CDR2 SVGAGI, per germline (reference sequence). The CDR3 coding sequence is TGTGCCAGCAGTAGACAGGTCGACAATGAGCAGTTCTTC. Protein: CASSRQVDNEQFF.

V gene TRBV2 combines with J gene TRBJ2-7, with D perhaps TRBD1 (6 bases). The CDR3 extends over 15 amino acids. Trimming left V 6 bases short and J 1 base short, with 16 bases between. Germline V gene sequence: CDR1 SNHLY, CDR2 FYNNEI. DNA for the CDR3: TGTGCCAGCAGCGCACAGGGCCCGGGGTCCTACGAGCAGTACTTC. It specifies CASSAQGPGSYEQYF. Full variable domain (missing parts from reference TRBV2 and TRBJ2-7): EPEVTQTPSHQVTQMGQEVILRCVPISNHLYFYWYRQILGQKVEFLVSFYNNEISEKSEIFDDQFSVERPDGSNFTLKIRSTKLEDSAMYFCASSAQGPGSYEQYFGPGTRLTVT.

The rearrangement links TRBV5-1 to TRBJ2-1; 7 nucleotides align to TRBD1. This CDR3 has 14 amino acids. The germline CDR1 and CDR2 sequences are SGHRS and YFSETQ. The V segment lost 3 bases and the J segment 2 bases; nucleotides outside the gene matches: 2. For the CDR3, the DNA is TGCGCCAGCAGCTCGGGACAGACCTACAATGAGCAGTTCTTC. Translation: CASSSGQTYNEQFF.

This clone was recorded only once. The gene calls are TRBV20-1 and TRBJ2-1, with a possible D match to TRBD2 (5 bases). The CDR3 runs 10 residues. V lost 6 bases to trimming and J lost 8 bases, with 8 bases between them. Germline V gives CDR1 DFQATT, CDR2 SNEGSKA (reference sequence). CDR3 region: CSAGSYEQFF. CDR3 coding DNA: TGCAGTGCAGGGAGCTATGAGCAGTTCTTC.

CDR3 nucleotide sequence: TGTGCCAGTACCCTATTACTGGGGCAGCCCCAGCATTTT. Translation: CASTLLLGQPQHF. The chain recombines TRBV19 with TRBJ1-5, with no clear D. With 7 bases removed from V and 7 bases from J, the gap between germline ends came to 14 bases. The CDR3 runs 13 residues. Germline V gives CDR1 LNHDA, CDR2 SQIVND (reference sequence).

The CDR3 protein is CASSLIVQRVGYTF. Written as DNA, the CDR3 is TGTGCCAGCAGTTTAATAGTCCAACGGGTTGGCTACACCTTC. The V gene is TRBV28, the J gene TRBJ1-2; D remains unclear. The CDR3 is 14 residues long. V lost 2 bases and J lost 7, with 14 bases in between. Looked up from germline, CDR1 is MDHEN and CDR2 is SYDVKM.

This rearrangement joins TRBV9 to TRBJ2-3; D gene ambiguous. The V and J ends lost 3 bases and 1 base respectively, with 6 bases between them. The CDR3 runs 13 residues. The germline V gene encodes CDR1 SGDLS and CDR2 YYNGEE. In DNA, the CDR3 is TGTGCCAGCAGCGGGACCGGCACAGATACGCAGTATTTT. Residues: CASSGTGTDTQYF.

The chain joins TRBV19 to TRBJ1-5, with D unresolved. V shed 1 base and J shed 11 bases, with 9 bases lying between them. CDR1 is LNHDA, CDR2 SQIVND, per germline (reference sequence). The CDR3 length is 12 residues. CDR3: CASSIVGGTQHF. The CDR3 DNA reads as TGTGCCAGTAGTATAGTCGGTGGGACCCAGCATTTT.

The rearrangement uses TRBV30 and TRBJ1-2; D is possibly TRBD1 (5 bases). Trimming stripped 5 bases from V and 4 bases from J, with 17 bases between. CDR3 size: 14 residues. Germline V gives CDR1 GTSNPN, CDR2 SVGIG (reference sequence). CDR3 loop: CAWRRQPPGYGYTF. For the CDR3, the DNA is TGTGCCTGGCGACGACAGCCCCCCGGCTATGGCTACACCTTC.

The rearrangement links TRBV20-1 to TRBJ2-5; D is unresolved. This CDR3 contains 11 residues. Per germline, CDR1 DFQATT and CDR2 SNEGSKA (reference sequence). Trimming removed 5 bases from V and 7 bases from J, with 11 bases in between. The CDR3 region has the DNA TGCAGTGCTCCTGACCCAGGGACCCAGTACTTC. Translation: CSAPDPGTQYF.

The chain is built from TRBV7-9 and TRBJ2-1; tentatively, D is TRBD1 or TRBD2 (5 bases each). V was pared by 5 bases and J by 4 bases, with 12 bases between. The V gene's germline CDR1 is SEHNR and CDR2 FQNEAQ (reference sequence). The CDR3 loop spans 14 amino acids. The CDR3 protein is CASSQSWGYNEQFF. The CDR3 nucleotides read TGTGCCAGCAGCCAATCCTGGGGGTACAATGAGCAGTTCTTC.

This sequence joins TRBV6-5 and TRBJ2-3; D is possibly TRBD1 or TRBD2 (5 bases each). V shed 7 bases and J shed 1 base, with 15 bases lying between them. Germline CDR1 MNHEY, CDR2 SVGAGI. There are 15 residues in the CDR3. The CDR3 nucleotides are TGTGCCAGCACCTTCAGGGCGGGCGGCACAGATACGCAGTATTTT. This encodes CASTFRAGGTDTQYF.

In DNA form, the CDR3 reads TGTGCCAGCAGACACGCACAGGGGGCAGGATACGAGCAGTACTTC. Protein product: CASRHAQGAGYEQYF. The gene calls are TRBV6-5 and TRBJ2-7; 9 bases are a match to TRBD1. Germline values: CDR1 MNHEY, CDR2 SVGAGI. This CDR3 spans 15 amino acids. The V and J ends lost 6 bases and 4 bases, in that order; junction bases with no gene match: 10.

The chain has TRBV6-1 and TRBJ2-1; TRBD1 matches at 11 bases. Trimming at V came to 6 bases and at J to 9 bases, leaving 7 bases not matched to a gene. The CDR3 runs 14 residues. Germline V gene lookup returns CDR1 MNHNS and CDR2 SASEGT. The CDR3 coding sequence is TGTGCCAGCAGGGCCGGGACAGGGGGGGGTGAGCAGTTCTTC. It translates to CASRAGTGGGEQFF.

The J gene is TRBJ2-1, the V gene TRBV9, with TRBD2 matching over 14 bases. CDR3 length: 18 amino acids. In germline, CDR1 is SGDLS, CDR2 YYNGEE. The J segment lost 6 bases and the V segment lost 4 bases, leaving 12 bases of the junction unmatched. The CDR3 loop is CASSPVPGLAGVFNEQFF. DNA of the CDR3: TGTGCCAGCAGCCCAGTCCCGGGACTAGCGGGAGTATTCAATGAGCAGTTCTTC.

This chain links TRBV7-9 with TRBJ1-1, with TRBD1 matching 11 bases. Losses at the gene ends were 5 bases for V and 11 bases for J; bases not matched to a gene: 13. In germline, CDR1 is SEHNR, CDR2 FQNEAQ (reference sequence). This CDR3 has 15 residues. This chain's CDR3 is CASSADGTGGSRAFF. The CDR3 nucleotides are TGTGCCAGCAGCGCTGACGGGACAGGGGGGAGTAGGGCTTTCTTT.

This chain uses TRBV29-1 with TRBJ2-3, with TRBD1 identical over 8 bases. Germline V gene lookup returns CDR1 SQVTM and CDR2 ANQGSEA. Trimming at V came to 4 bases and at J to 4 bases, leaving 7 bases not matched to a gene. This CDR3 is 14 amino acids long. The CDR3 region has the DNA TGCAGCGTTGTGGTCAGGGGGCAAGCAGATACGCAGTATTTT. This sequence encodes CSVVVRGQADTQYF.

The chain recombines TRBV7-2 with TRBJ2-1; D gene uncertain. The ends were cut back, 5 bases at V and 4 bases at J, with 3 bases in the middle. This CDR3 comprises 11 residues. Per the germline V gene, CDR1 is SGHTA and CDR2 is FQGNSA. The CDR3 bases are TGTGCCAGCAGCCGGTACAATGAGCAGTTCTTC. Translating it yields CASSRYNEQFF.

This sequence joins TRBV5-6 and TRBJ1-1; 11 bases map to TRBD1. The J segment lost 0 bases and the V segment lost 4 bases, leaving 5 bases of the junction unmatched. Germline V lookup: CDR1 SGHDT, CDR2 YYEEEE. The CDR3 runs to 16 residues. Here the CDR3 reads CASSGWDRGMNTEAFF. Written as DNA, the CDR3 is TGTGCCAGCAGCGGGTGGGACAGGGGGATGAACACTGAAGCTTTCTTT.

The chain combines TRBV6-1 with TRBJ2-7; a weak D match, TRBD2 (5 bases). V was clipped by 2 bases and J by 6 bases, with 14 bases between them. CDR1 MNHNS and CDR2 SASEGT come from the germline V gene. There are 14 residues in the CDR3. CDR3 region: CASSERGLSSEQYF. CDR3 in DNA: TGTGCCAGCAGTGAACGGGGTCTGTCCAGCGAGCAGTACTTC.

This clone was observed a few times. This chain joins TRBV27 and TRBJ2-7; TRBD1 or TRBD2 may be the D gene (6 bases each). This CDR3 is 13 amino acids long. Per the germline V gene, CDR1 is MNHEY and CDR2 is SMNVEV (reference sequence). Trimming took 10 bases from V and 0 from J, leaving 13 bases between them. The CDR3 nucleotides read TGTGCCACCTCGGGGGACAACTCCTACGAGCAGTACTTC. It codes for CATSGDNSYEQYF.

The chain combines TRBV2 with TRBJ2-1; 7 positions match TRBD1. The CDR3 runs to 12 residues. The germline CDR1 and CDR2 sequences are SNHLY and FYNNEI. The V and J ends lost 6 bases and 9 bases, in that order; junction bases with no gene match: 5. CDR3 residues: CASSGDSSEQFF. The CDR3 DNA is TGTGCCAGCAGCGGGGACAGTAGTGAGCAGTTCTTC.

This clone was seen a handful of times. The V call is TRBV4-1, the J call TRBJ2-3; the D gene is possibly TRBD1 (5 bases). The CDR3 runs 15 residues. Germline values: CDR1 MGHRA, CDR2 YSYEKL. V was clipped by 0 bases and J by 5 bases, with 12 bases between them. CDR3 nucleotide sequence: TGCGCCAGCAGCCAAGAAGCAGGGTCTAAAGATACGCAGTATTTT. Translated, it gives CASSQEAGSKDTQYF.

The chain recombines TRBV27 with TRBJ1-5, with D possibly TRBD1 on 5 matching bases. Deletions cut 6 bases from V and 3 bases from J, with 18 bases between. The germline V gene has CDR1 MNHEY and CDR2 SMNVEV (reference sequence). This CDR3 comprises 16 residues. CDR3 nucleotides: TGTGCCAGCAGGGGGCAGGGTCGAGGTGTCAATCAGCCCCAGCATTTT. This translates into CASRGQGRGVNQPQHF.

The chain couples TRBV5-6 to TRBJ2-3; D might be TRBD1 or TRBD2, each matching 5 bases. V was clipped by 0 bases and J by 2 bases, with 7 bases between them. Germline values: CDR1 SGHDT, CDR2 YYEEEE. The CDR3 is 14 residues long. CDR3 nucleotide sequence: TGTGCCAGCAGCTTGGCAGGGACCACAGATACGCAGTATTTT. It encodes CASSLAGTTDTQYF.

The chain links TRBV30 to TRBJ2-5; D tentatively fits TRBD1 or TRBD2 (7 bases each). There are 15 residues in the CDR3. The V gene lost 1 base and the J gene lost 4 bases, with 16 bases spanning the gap. The V gene's germline CDR1 is GTSNPN and CDR2 SVGIG (reference sequence). CDR3 sequence (DNA): TGTGCCTGGAGTGGGGCCAGGGGGGGGAGAGAGACCCAGTACTTC. It codes for CAWSGARGGRETQYF. Filled out from reference TRBV30 and TRBJ2-5, the complete variable domain reads SQTIHQWPATLVQPVGSPLSLECTVEGTSNPNLYWYRQAAGRGLQLLFYSVGIGQISSEVPQNLSASRPQDRQFILSSKKLLLSDSGFYLCAWSGARGGRETQYFGPGTRLLVL.

V and J are TRBV30 and TRBJ1-5; no clear D. CDR1 GTSNPN and CDR2 SVGIG come from the germline V gene (reference sequence). This CDR3 contains 14 residues. Trimming shortened V by 0 bases and J by 0 bases, and 6 bases separated the two germline ends. CDR3 sequence reads: CAWSVLGSNQPQHF. CDR3 DNA sequence: TGTGCCTGGAGTGTGTTAGGTAGCAATCAGCCCCAGCATTTT.

This clone was detected ten times or more. CDR3 sequence reads: CATSSEQGNYGYTF. CDR3 DNA: TGTGCCACCAGCAGCGAACAGGGGAACTATGGCTACACCTTC. The chain carries TRBV15 and TRBJ1-2, with TRBD1 matching over 7 bases. The CDR3 consists of 14 residues. Germline lookup yields CDR1 LNHNV and CDR2 YYDKDF (reference sequence). Trimming at V came to 3 bases and at J to 2 bases, leaving 3 bases not matched to a gene.

The chain combines TRBV7-8 with TRBJ1-4, with TRBD1 matching 8 bases. Unmatched junction bases numbered 6, after V lost 6 bases and J lost 6 bases. The CDR3 covers 14 residues. The germline gives CDR1 SGHVS, CDR2 FQNEAQ. The CDR3 DNA is TGTGCCAGCAGTCCCGACAGGGGAGATGAAAAACTGTTTTTT. This codes for CASSPDRGDEKLFF.

The CDR3 region is CASSVVGGDNSPLHF. The CDR3 nucleotides are TGTGCCAGCAGCGTAGTTGGGGGCGACAATTCACCCCTCCACTTT. The chain joins TRBV9 to TRBJ1-6; D possibly corresponds to TRBD1 (6 bases). The V end lost 0 bases, the J end lost 7 bases, and 11 bases lay between the germline ends. The CDR3 is 15 amino acids. Per germline, CDR1 SGDLS and CDR2 YYNGEE.

Remarks on this clone: A single base is all that separates this from a far larger clone, so a read error is likely. The same CDR3 can be traced to other DNA sequences in this sample. V and J are TRBV6-5 and TRBJ1-6; maybe TRBD1 (6 bases). Trimming shortened V by 3 bases and J by 9 bases, and 12 bases separated the two germline ends. The CDR3 length is 14 residues. CDR1 MNHEY and CDR2 SVGAGI come from the germline V gene. CDR3 nucleotide sequence: TGTGCCAGCAGTTATCGGGGGGCTGGTTCACCCCTCCACTTT. Residues: CASSYRGAGSPLHF.